This entry describes one T cell receptor (beta chain). Its target antigen remains unknown. No qualities accompany the bases; no much larger clone lies one base away. TCRbeta CDR3 regions were amplified from genomic DNA using the immunoSEQ Assay, a bias-controlled multiplex PCR. Concerning the study's data processing: The number of nucleated cells in each sample was estimated from the amplification of reference gene primers within the assay. Sequence reads were collapsed and filtered to measure the absolute abundance of every unique TCRbeta CDR3 rearrangement. For each sample, productive Simpson clonality was calculated as the square root of Simpson's diversity index across productive rearrangements. TCRdb took over this immuneACCESS table, retaining in-frame rearrangements with V and J assigned. Such tables are incomplete; in checked studies, under half of the missing clones stem from an unresolved V gene, and the remainder is unexplained. V, J and clone size reflect that table, while D and trimming were determined from the DNA. The sample contains about 82,000 clones, roughly 91% of them found a single time. The ten most abundant clones make up approximately 1.2% of the sample.

Participants in the prospective study were aged roughly 18 to 95 years, lived in under 30 United States geographic areas, and enrolled through a virtual design. Cohort assignment in the prospective study relied on participant-reported clinical history from a screening survey and a study questionnaire. Mobile phlebotomists in the prospective study collected whole blood, serum and a nasopharyngeal or oropharyngeal swab from every participant. Over a roughly two-month period, participants in the prospective study had the option of providing additional blood draws and questionnaires. Blood samples from the prospective study were shipped frozen or at room temperature prior to DNA extraction. This sample stems from a study of blood T cell repertoires in COVID-19 (dated by TCRdb to 2019 to 2021). Concerning the study at large: Collaborator samples came from the United States, Italy and Spain and covered acute and convalescent phases of COVID-19. The material from the prospective study consisted of cDNA or gDNA derived from T cells, B-cell-depleted T cells, or PBMCs. Sample metadata almost always included a de-identified subject ID, COVID-19 status, age in years and sex. Subjects who had been exposed to COVID-19, were actively infected with it, or had recovered from it provided the deeply sampled blood TCRbeta repertoires that made up the dataset. A freely available public database, intended as a resource for researchers studying the immune response to SARS-CoV-2, is where the repertoires were released. Samples were obtained from the ongoing ImmuneRACE study (first 160 participants) and from some 1,300 subjects provided by 6 global collaborators. Where available, HLA class I and class II types were obtained from metadata supplied by the sample provider rather than from assay-based typing. The study at large found these results: The amount of clinical and demographic metadata varied by source and participant and was provided uncurated.

The trim is 2 bases for V and 2 bases for J, with a gap of 10 bases between the germline ends. Reading from cysteine to phenylalanine, the CDR3 counts 15 amino acids. Only CDR3 DNA remains: 45 bases, in frame from the first base. Sequences MNHEY (CDR1) and SVGEGT (CDR2) are obtained from the germline V gene. This TCR was recovered from a woman aged 45 to 65 with acute COVID-19. The sequenced sample was PBMCs or T cells enriched from blood (not recorded which). This sequence uses TRBV6-2 or TRBV6-3 and TRBJ1-5, with the D gene call left open. The DNA sequence reads TGTGCCAGCAGTTACCAGGCCGGGGGCAATCAGCCCCAGCATTTT. This codes for CASSYQAGGNQPQHF.